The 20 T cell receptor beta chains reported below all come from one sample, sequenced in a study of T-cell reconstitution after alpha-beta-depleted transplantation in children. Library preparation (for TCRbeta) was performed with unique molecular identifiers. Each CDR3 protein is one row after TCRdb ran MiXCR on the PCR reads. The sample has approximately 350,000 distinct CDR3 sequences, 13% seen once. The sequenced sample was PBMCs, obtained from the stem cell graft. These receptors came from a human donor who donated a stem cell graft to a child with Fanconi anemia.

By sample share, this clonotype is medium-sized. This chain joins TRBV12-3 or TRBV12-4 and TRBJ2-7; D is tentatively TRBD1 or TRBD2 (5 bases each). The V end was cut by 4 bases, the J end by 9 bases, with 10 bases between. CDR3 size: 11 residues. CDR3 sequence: CASSSGTGQYF. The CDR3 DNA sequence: TGTGCCAGCAGTTCAGGGACGGGGCAGTACTTC.

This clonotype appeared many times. CDR3 sequence reads: CASSLAFEGGTDTQYF. In DNA form, the CDR3 reads TGTGCCAGCAGCTTAGCGTTCGAGGGGGGCACAGATACGCAGTATTTT. The chain recombines TRBV7-6 with TRBJ2-3, with D perhaps matching TRBD1 (6 bases). Between the trimmed V and J ends, which lost 0 bases and 1 base, there was a span of 11 bases. CDR1 SGHVS and CDR2 FNYEAQ come from the germline V gene. The CDR3 is made up of 16 amino acids. The entire variable domain, with the rest obtained from reference TRBV7-6 and TRBJ2-3, is as follows: GAGVSQSPRYKVTKRGQDVALRCDPISGHVSLYWYRQALGQGPEFLTYFNYEAQQDKSGLPNDRFSAERPEGSISTLTIQRTEQRDSAMYRCASSLAFEGGTDTQYFGPGTRLTVL.

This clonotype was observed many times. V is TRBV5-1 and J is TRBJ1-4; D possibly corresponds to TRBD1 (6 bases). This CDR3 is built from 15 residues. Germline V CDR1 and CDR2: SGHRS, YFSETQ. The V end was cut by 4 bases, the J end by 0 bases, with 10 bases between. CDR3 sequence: CASSPGTSTNEKLFF. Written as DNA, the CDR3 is TGCGCCAGCAGCCCGGGGACATCAACTAATGAAAAACTGTTTTTT.

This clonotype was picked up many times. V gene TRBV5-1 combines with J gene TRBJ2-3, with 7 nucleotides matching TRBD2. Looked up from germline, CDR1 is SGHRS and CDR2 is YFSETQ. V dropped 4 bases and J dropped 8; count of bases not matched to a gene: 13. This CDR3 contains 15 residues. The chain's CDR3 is CASSPGTAGEVTQYF. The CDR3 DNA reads TGCGCCAGCAGCCCCGGGACTGCGGGGGAGGTTACGCAGTATTTT.

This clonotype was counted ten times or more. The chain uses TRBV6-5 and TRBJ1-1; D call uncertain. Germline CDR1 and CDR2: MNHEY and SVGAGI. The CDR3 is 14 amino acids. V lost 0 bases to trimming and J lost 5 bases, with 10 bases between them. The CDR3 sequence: CASSYSPILTEAFF. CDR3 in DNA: TGTGCCAGCAGTTACTCCCCGATACTGACTGAAGCTTTCTTT.

CDR3 in amino acids: CASSYRSGQGRDTQYF. Written as DNA, the CDR3 is TGTGCCAGCAGTTACAGATCTGGACAGGGTAGAGATACGCAGTATTTT. This chain uses TRBV6-2 or TRBV6-3 with TRBJ2-3, with 8 nucleotides matching TRBD1. The CDR3 has 16 residues. Germline values: CDR1 MNHEY, CDR2 SVGEGT. The trim removed 2 bases at V and 5 bases at J, leaving 9 bases unmatched.

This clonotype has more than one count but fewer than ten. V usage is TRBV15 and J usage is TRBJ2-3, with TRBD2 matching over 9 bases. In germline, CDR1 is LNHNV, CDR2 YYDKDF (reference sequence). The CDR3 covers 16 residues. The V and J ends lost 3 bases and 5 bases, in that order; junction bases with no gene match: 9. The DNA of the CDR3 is TGTGCCACCAGCAGGGGGGCGGGGGGGTCTGTAGATACGCAGTATTTT. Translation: CATSRGAGGSVDTQYF.

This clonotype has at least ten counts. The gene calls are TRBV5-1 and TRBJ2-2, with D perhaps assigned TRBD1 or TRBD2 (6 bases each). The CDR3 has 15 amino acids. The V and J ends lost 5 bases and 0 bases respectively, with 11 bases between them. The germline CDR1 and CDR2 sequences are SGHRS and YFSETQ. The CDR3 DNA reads TGCGCCAGCAGGGAGGGACAAGCGAACACCGGGGAGCTGTTTTTT. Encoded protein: CASREGQANTGELFF.

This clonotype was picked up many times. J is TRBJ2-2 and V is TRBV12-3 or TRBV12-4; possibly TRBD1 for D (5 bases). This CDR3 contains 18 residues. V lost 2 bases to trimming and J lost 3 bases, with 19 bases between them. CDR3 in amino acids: CASSLSRMAGLDTGELFF. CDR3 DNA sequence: TGTGCCAGCAGTTTATCCCGGATGGCAGGGTTGGACACCGGGGAGCTGTTTTTT.

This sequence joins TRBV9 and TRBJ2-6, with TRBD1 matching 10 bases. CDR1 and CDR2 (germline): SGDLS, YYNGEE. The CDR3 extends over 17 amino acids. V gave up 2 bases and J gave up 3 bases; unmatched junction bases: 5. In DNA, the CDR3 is TGTGCCAGCAGCGTGGGACAGGGGCCATTTGGGGCCAACGTCCTGACTTTC. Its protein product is CASSVGQGPFGANVLTF.

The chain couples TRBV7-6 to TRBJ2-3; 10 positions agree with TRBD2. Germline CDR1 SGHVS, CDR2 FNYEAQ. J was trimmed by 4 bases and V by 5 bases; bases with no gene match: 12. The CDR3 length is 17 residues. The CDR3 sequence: CASSPQAAGGPADTQYF. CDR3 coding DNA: TGTGCCAGCAGCCCCCAGGCAGCGGGGGGGCCCGCAGATACGCAGTATTTT.

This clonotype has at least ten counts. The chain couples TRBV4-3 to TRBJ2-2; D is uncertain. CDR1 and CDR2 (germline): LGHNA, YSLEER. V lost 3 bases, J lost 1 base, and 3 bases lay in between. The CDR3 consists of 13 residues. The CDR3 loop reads CASSQLNTGELFF. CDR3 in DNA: TGCGCCAGCAGCCAGCTGAACACCGGGGAGCTGTTTTTT.

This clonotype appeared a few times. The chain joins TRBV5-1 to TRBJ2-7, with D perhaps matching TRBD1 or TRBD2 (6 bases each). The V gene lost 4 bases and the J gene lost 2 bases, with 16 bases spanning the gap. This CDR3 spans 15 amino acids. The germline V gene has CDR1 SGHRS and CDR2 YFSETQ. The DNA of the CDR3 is TGCGCCAGCAGCCCCTCGGGGGCGAAGACCTACGAGCAGTACTTC. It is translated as CASSPSGAKTYEQYF.

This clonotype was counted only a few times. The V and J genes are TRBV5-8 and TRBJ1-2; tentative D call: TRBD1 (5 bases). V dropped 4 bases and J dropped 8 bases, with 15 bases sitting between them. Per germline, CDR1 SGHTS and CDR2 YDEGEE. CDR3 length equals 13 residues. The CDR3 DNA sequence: TGTGCCAGCAGCGCGGTCCGGGGCGCAGGCTACACCTTC. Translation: CASSAVRGAGYTF.

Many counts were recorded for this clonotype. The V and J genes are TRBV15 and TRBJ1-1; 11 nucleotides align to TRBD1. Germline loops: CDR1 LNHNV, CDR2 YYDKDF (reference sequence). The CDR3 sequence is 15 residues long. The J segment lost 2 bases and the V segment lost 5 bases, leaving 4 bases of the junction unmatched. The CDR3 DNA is TGTGCCACCAGCTCCCGGACAGGGGGCAACACTGAAGCTTTCTTT. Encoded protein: CATSSRTGGNTEAFF.

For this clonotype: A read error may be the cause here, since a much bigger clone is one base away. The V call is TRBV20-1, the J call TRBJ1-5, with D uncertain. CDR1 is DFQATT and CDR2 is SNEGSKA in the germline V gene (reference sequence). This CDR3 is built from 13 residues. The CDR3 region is CSAGDMSNQPQHF. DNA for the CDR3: TGCAGTGCTGGAGATATGAGCAATCAGCCCCAGCATTTT.

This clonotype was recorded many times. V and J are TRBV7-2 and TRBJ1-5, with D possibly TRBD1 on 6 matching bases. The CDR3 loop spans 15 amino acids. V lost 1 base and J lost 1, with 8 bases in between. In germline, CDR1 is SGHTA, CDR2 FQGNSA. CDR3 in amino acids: CASSLGGGSNQPQHF. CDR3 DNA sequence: TGTGCCAGCAGCTTAGGCGGGGGCAGCAATCAGCCCCAGCATTTT.

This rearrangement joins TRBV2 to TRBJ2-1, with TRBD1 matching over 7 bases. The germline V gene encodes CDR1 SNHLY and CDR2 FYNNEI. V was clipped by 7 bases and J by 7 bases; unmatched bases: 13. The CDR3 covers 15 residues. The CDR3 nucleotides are TGTGCCAGCAACCCGACAGGGTCGTTAGGGAATGAGCAGTTCTTC. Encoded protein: CASNPTGSLGNEQFF.

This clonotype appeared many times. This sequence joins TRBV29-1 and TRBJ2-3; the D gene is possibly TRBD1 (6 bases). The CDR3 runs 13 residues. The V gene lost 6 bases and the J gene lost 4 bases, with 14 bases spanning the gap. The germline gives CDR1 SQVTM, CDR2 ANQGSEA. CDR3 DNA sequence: TGCAGCGTCGGAACAGGGTTCCCAGATACGCAGTATTTT. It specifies CSVGTGFPDTQYF.

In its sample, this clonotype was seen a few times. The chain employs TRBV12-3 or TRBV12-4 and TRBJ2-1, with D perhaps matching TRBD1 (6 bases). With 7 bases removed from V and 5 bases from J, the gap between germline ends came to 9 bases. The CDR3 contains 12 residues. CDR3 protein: CASNTGNNEQFF. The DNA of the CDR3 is TGTGCCAGCAATACAGGGAACAATGAGCAGTTCTTC.